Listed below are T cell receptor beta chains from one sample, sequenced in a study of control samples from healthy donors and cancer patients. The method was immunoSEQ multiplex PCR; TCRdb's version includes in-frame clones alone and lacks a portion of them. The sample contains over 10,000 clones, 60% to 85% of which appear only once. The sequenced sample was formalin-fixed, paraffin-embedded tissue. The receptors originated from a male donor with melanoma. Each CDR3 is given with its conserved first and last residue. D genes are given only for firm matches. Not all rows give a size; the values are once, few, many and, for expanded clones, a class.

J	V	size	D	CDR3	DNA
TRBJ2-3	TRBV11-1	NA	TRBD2	CASRTSGGLTDTQYF	TGTGCCAGCCGGACTAGCGGGGGGCTCACAGATACGCAGTATTTT
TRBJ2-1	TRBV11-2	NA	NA	CASSRMGEQFF	TGTGCCAGCAGCCGTATGGGTGAGCAGTTCTTC
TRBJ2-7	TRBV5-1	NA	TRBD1	CASSSPRDRGYEQYF	TGCGCCAGCAGCTCGCCCCGGGACAGGGGTTACGAGCAGTACTTC
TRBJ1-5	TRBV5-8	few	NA	CASSLTGASYQPQHF	TGTGCCAGCAGCTTGACGGGGGCGAGCTATCAGCCCCAGCATTTT
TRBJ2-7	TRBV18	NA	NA	CASSPSGSYEQYF	TGTGCCAGCTCACCAAGTGGATCCTACGAGCAGTACTTC
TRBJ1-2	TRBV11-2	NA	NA	CASSLVAVVQAYGYTF	TGTGCCAGCAGCTTAGTAGCGGTGGTACAGGCCTATGGCTACACCTTC
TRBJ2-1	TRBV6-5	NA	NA	CASTRDGGAGNEQFF	TGTGCCAGCACCCGTGATGGGGGGGCTGGGAATGAGCAGTTCTTC
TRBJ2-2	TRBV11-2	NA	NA	CASSLSSRGIRGELFF	TGTGCCAGCAGCTTATCTTCCAGAGGGATCAGGGGGGAGCTGTTTTTT
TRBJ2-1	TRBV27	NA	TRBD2	CASSRTSGVIDEQFF	TGTGCCAGCAGTCGGACTAGCGGGGTAATCGATGAGCAGTTCTTC
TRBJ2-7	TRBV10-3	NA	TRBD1	CAITKGASREQYF	TGTGCCATCACGAAGGGGGCGAGTCGGGAGCAGTACTTC
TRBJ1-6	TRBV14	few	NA	CASSQEGAGNSPLHF	TGTGCCAGCAGCCAAGAGGGGGCGGGGAATTCACCCCTCCACTTT
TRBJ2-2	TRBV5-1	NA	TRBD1	CASSGGQGSPAGELFF	TGCGCCAGCAGTGGAGGACAGGGGTCCCCCGCCGGGGAGCTGTTTTTT
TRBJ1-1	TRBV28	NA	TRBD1	CASSSGTGATEAFF	TGTGCCAGCAGTTCCGGGACAGGGGCCACTGAAGCTTTCTTT
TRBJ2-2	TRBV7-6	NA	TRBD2	CASSYILALTSGGTTGELFF	TGTGCCAGCAGCTATATTCTCGCCTTGACTAGCGGGGGGACAACCGGGGAGCTGTTTTTT
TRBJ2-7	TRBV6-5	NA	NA	CASSYQGEQYF	TGTGCCAGCAGTTACCAGGGCGAGCAGTACTTC
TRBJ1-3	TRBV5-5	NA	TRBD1	CASSSRDRGLTIYF	TGTGCCAGCAGCTCCCGGGACAGGGGTCTCACCATATATTTT
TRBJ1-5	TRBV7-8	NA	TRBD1	CASSSPTGGRLSQPQHF	TGTGCCAGCAGCTCACCGACAGGGGGTCGGCTTTCTCAGCCCCAGCATTTT
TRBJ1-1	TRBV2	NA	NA	CASSYRVNTEAFF	TGTGCCAGCAGTTACAGGGTAAACACTGAAGCTTTCTTT
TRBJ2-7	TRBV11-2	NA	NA	CASSSDRFEQYF	TGTGCCAGCAGCTCGGACAGATTCGAGCAGTACTTC
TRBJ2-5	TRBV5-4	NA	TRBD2	CASSPGISGGAQETQYF	TGTGCCAGCAGCCCCGGAATTAGCGGGGGGGCCCAAGAGACCCAGTACTTC
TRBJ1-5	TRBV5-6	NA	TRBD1	CASSWAGGINQPQHF	TGTGCCAGCAGCTGGGCAGGGGGGATCAATCAGCCCCAGCATTTT
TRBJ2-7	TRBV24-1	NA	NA	CATSPGTGYSEQYF	TGTGCCACCAGTCCCGGGACGGGCTACTCCGAGCAGTACTTC
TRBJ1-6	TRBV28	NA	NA	CASSLSPASPLHF	TGTGCCAGCAGTTTGTCCCCCGCTTCACCCCTCCACTTT
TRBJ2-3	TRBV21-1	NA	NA	CASSKIVALTDTQYF	TGTGCCAGCAGCAAAATAGTGGCCCTCACAGATACGCAGTATTTT
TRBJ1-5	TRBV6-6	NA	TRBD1	CATTTGMRNQPQHF	TGTGCCACAACGACAGGGATGCGCAATCAGCCCCAGCATTTT
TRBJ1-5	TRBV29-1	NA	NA	CSVDCPPKRFSNQPQHF	TGCAGCGTTGATTGCCCTCCCAAAAGATTTAGCAATCAGCCCCAGCATTTT
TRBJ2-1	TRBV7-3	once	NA	CASSSPGGLGGEQFF	TGTGCCAGCAGCTCCCCCGGCGGATTGGGTGGTGAGCAGTTCTTC
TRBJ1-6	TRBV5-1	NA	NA	CASSRAGGSGKVNSPLHF	TGCGCCAGCAGTCGCGCAGGTGGGTCCGGGAAGGTTAATTCACCCCTCCACTTT
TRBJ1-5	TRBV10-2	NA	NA	CASSESPGNSNQPQHF	TGCGCCAGCAGTGAGTCTCCAGGGAATAGCAATCAGCCCCAGCATTTT
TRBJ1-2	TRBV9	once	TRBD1	CASSLDRGSGYTF	TGTGCCAGCAGCCTGGACAGGGGATCTGGCTACACCTTC
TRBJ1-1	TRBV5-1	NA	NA	CASSLEAGLTEAFF	TGCGCCAGCAGCTTGGAAGCGGGGTTAACTGAAGCTTTCTTT
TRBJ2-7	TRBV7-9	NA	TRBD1	CASSSRTGGDYEQYF	TGTGCCAGCAGCTCTAGGACAGGGGGCGATTACGAGCAGTACTTC
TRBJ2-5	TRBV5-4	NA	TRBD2	CASSLVAGGSETQYF	TGTGCCAGCAGCTTGGTGGCGGGGGGTTCAGAGACCCAGTACTTC
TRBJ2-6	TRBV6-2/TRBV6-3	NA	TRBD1	CASSRTGQLTGANVLTF	TGTGCCAGCAGCCGAACGGGACAGTTAACTGGGGCCAACGTCCTGACTTTC
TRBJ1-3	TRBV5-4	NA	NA	CASSLAGGDTIYF	TGTGCCAGCAGCTTGGCCGGGGGGGACACCATATATTTT
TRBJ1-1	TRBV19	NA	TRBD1	CASSWGQGNTEAFF	TGTGCCAGTAGTTGGGGACAGGGGAACACTGAAGCTTTCTTT
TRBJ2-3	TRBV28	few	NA	CASSSQGRGTDTQYF	TGTGCCAGCAGTTCCCAAGGACGGGGCACAGATACGCAGTATTTT